The next 18 T cell receptor beta chains were all read from a single sample in a study of blood T cell repertoires in COVID-19. Libraries were prepared by immunoSEQ multiplex PCR; TCRdb keeps only in-frame clonotypes and omits some of them. The repertoire holds around 30,000 clones, with more than 75% as singletons. The sequenced sample was peripheral blood. These TCRs come from a human donor in a cohort sampled during active COVID-19. The donor label of this sample is uncertain.

This clone was observed a single time. The chain carries TRBV19 and TRBJ2-1; 13 positions agree with TRBD2. The V gene end was trimmed by 3 bases and the J gene end by 7 bases; junction bases not matched to a gene: 3. CDR3 size: 15 residues. From germline, CDR1 is LNHDA and CDR2 SQIVND (reference sequence). The CDR3 sequence: CASSMRTSGSNEQFF. CDR3 DNA: TGTGCCAGTAGTATGAGGACTAGCGGGAGTAATGAGCAGTTCTTC.

Only one count was recorded for this clone. The V and J genes are TRBV11-3 and TRBJ2-2; TRBD2 aligns across 8 bases. The V and J ends lost 3 bases and 6 bases, in that order; junction bases with no gene match: 6. CDR1 and CDR2 (germline): SGHNT, YENEEA. This CDR3 comprises 15 residues. The CDR3 DNA sequence: TGTGCCAGCAGCTTCGGGACTAGGGAGGCCGGGGAGCTGTTTTTT. Translation gives CASSFGTREAGELFF. The full variable domain, in which reference TRBV11-3 and TRBJ2-2 provide the parts outside the CDR3, is EAGVVQSPRYKIIEKKQPVAFWCNPISGHNTLYWYLQNLGQGPELLIRYENEEAVDDSQLPKDRFSAERLKGVDSTLKIQPAELGDSAVYLCASSFGTREAGELFFGEGSRLTVL.

In its sample, this clone was seen once. This chain connects TRBV4-1 to TRBJ1-4, with D possibly being TRBD1 (5 bases). This CDR3 region has 15 residues. The germline V gene encodes CDR1 MGHRA and CDR2 YSYEKL. The V gene lost 4 bases and the J gene lost 3 bases, with 12 bases spanning the gap. CDR3 protein: CASSPQGPPNEKLFF. CDR3 sequence (DNA): TGCGCCAGCAGCCCCCAGGGCCCTCCTAATGAAAAACTGTTTTTT.

This chain uses TRBV28 with TRBJ2-7, with 9 bases identical to TRBD1. Germline loops: CDR1 MDHEN, CDR2 SYDVKM. Germline trimming cut 6 bases from V and 3 bases from J; bases unmatched to any gene: 6. The CDR3 has 14 amino acids. DNA for the CDR3: TGTGCCAGCAGATCTGACAGGGGGATCTACGAGCAGTACTTC. Encoded protein: CASRSDRGIYEQYF.

The chain joins TRBV7-3 to TRBJ2-2; possibly TRBD1 for D (6 bases). V lost 5 bases and J lost 4, with 11 bases in between. The CDR3 contains 14 residues. The germline V gene encodes CDR1 SGHTA and CDR2 FQGTGA. The CDR3 DNA reads as TGTGCCAGCAGCCCAGGGGCCTCCACCGGGGAGCTGTTTTTT. Translation gives CASSPGASTGELFF. Looking up the rest from reference TRBV7-3 and TRBJ2-2 gives the full variable domain: GAGVSQTPSNKVTEKGKYVELRCDPISGHTALYWYRQSLGQGPEFLIYFQGTGAADDSGLPNDRFFAVRPEGSVSTLKIQRTERGDSAVYLCASSPGASTGELFFGEGSRLTVL.

The chain combines TRBV3-1 (or the pseudogene TRBV3-2) with TRBJ2-7, with 15 bases aligning to TRBD2. V trimming: 1 base; J trimming: 3 bases; junction bases outside the gene matches: 4. Germline V gives CDR1 LGHDT, CDR2 YNNKEL (reference sequence). The CDR3 consists of 17 residues. CDR3 DNA: TGTGCCAGCAGCCAAGGGACTAGCGGGAGGGCCGTCTACGAGCAGTACTTC. It translates to CASSQGTSGRAVYEQYF.

The V and J genes are TRBV18 and TRBJ2-2; tentatively, D is TRBD2 (5 bases). The CDR3 has 13 amino acids. Germline V gene sequence: CDR1 KGHSH, CDR2 LQKENI. The V end was cut by 4 bases, the J end by 6 bases, with 9 bases between. DNA for the CDR3: TGTGCCAGCTCACGCACTAGACCCGGGGAGCTGTTTTTT. Encoded protein: CASSRTRPGELFF.

The chain uses TRBV3-1 (or the pseudogene TRBV3-2) and TRBJ1-4; 10 bases match TRBD1. The germline V gene has CDR1 LGHDT and CDR2 YNNKEL (reference sequence). The CDR3 contains 16 residues. V lost 5 bases to trimming and J lost 5 bases; unmatched junction nucleotides: 8. CDR3 DNA: TGTGCCAGCAGCTCCCTAGGACAGGGGGGGAATGAAAAACTGTTTTTT. Protein: CASSSLGQGGNEKLFF.

The DNA of the CDR3 is TGTGCCAGCCAGTCAGGACTAGTGACAGATACGCAGTATTTT. Translation: CASQSGLVTDTQYF. The chain is built from TRBV9 and TRBJ2-3; TRBD2 aligns across 7 bases. This CDR3 spans 14 amino acids. V was pared by 7 bases and J by 3 bases, with 8 bases of the junction left unmatched. CDR1 is SGDLS and CDR2 is YYNGEE in the germline V gene.

The chain is built from TRBV12-3 or TRBV12-4 and TRBJ1-1; TRBD1 might be the D (5 bases). The CDR3 is made up of 13 amino acids. The V and J ends lost 5 bases and 6 bases respectively, with 13 bases between them. The CDR3 loop is CASSISGPSEAFF. As DNA, the CDR3 is TGTGCCAGCAGTATATCAGGGCCTTCTGAAGCTTTCTTT.

J is TRBJ1-1 and V is TRBV18; D is ambiguous. Trimming left V 4 bases short and J 0 bases short, with 15 bases between. From germline, CDR1 is KGHSH and CDR2 LQKENI. The length of the CDR3 is 16 residues. The CDR3 bases are TGTGCCAGCTCACAAACCGGCGGAGGCATGAACACTGAAGCTTTCTTT. This encodes CASSQTGGGMNTEAFF.

The J gene is TRBJ2-7, the V gene TRBV28; TRBD2 might be the D (6 bases). With 6 bases removed from V and 3 bases from J, the gap between germline ends came to 12 bases. In germline, CDR1 is MDHEN, CDR2 SYDVKM. This CDR3 spans 13 amino acids. The CDR3 loop is CASSPPGVYEQYF. CDR3 nucleotides: TGTGCCAGCAGCCCTCCGGGGGTCTACGAGCAGTACTTC.

This chain uses TRBV2 with TRBJ1-2; 9 bases line up with TRBD1. Trimming removed 5 bases from V and 3 bases from J; junction bases left unmatched: 4. From germline, CDR1 is SNHLY and CDR2 FYNNEI. The CDR3 has 14 residues. This CDR3 reads CASSYRGRDYGYTF. In nucleotides, the CDR3 is TGTGCCAGCAGTTACAGGGGGCGCGACTATGGCTACACCTTC.

The V gene is TRBV5-1, the J gene TRBJ2-5, with TRBD1 identical over 7 bases. CDR3 size: 14 residues. The V gene end was trimmed by 3 bases and the J gene end by 1 base; junction bases not matched to a gene: 3. The V gene's germline CDR1 is SGHRS and CDR2 YFSETQ. Here the CDR3 DNA reads TGCGCCAGCAGCTCGACAGGGTTCCAAGAGACCCAGTACTTC. Its translation is CASSSTGFQETQYF.

The genes are TRBV6-5 and TRBJ2-7; 10 bases agree with TRBD1. This CDR3 is 14 amino acids long. CDR1 and CDR2 (germline): MNHEY, SVGAGI. Trimming took 6 bases from V and 4 from J; bases not matched to a gene: 6. CDR3 DNA sequence: TGTGCCAGCAGCGTGGGACAGGGGACGTACGAGCAGTACTTC. Protein sequence: CASSVGQGTYEQYF.

V and J are TRBV9 and TRBJ2-3, with D uncertain. CDR1 and CDR2 (germline): SGDLS, YYNGEE. V lost 0 bases and J lost 6, with 5 bases in between. The CDR3 is 12 amino acids. As DNA, the CDR3 is TGTGCCAGCAGCGTAGACCAGGATACGCAGTATTTT. Protein: CASSVDQDTQYF.

The CDR3 here is CASRRDYEQYF. CDR3 DNA sequence: TGTGCCAGCAGGCGCGACTACGAGCAGTACTTC. V usage is TRBV12-3 or TRBV12-4 and J usage is TRBJ2-7, with D unclear. This CDR3 has 11 amino acids. The germline V and J ends were trimmed by 6 bases and 3 bases, with 6 bases remaining between them.

The gene calls are TRBV4-2 and TRBJ1-6; TRBD1 aligns across 7 bases. V shed 2 bases and J 9 bases; nucleotides not matched to a gene: 7. Germline CDR1 is LGHNA and CDR2 is YNFKEQ. This CDR3 region has 15 residues. CDR3 in amino acids: CASSQPDRARSPLHF. As DNA, the CDR3 is TGTGCCAGCAGCCAACCCGACAGGGCCCGTTCACCCCTCCACTTT.